This TCR beta chain comes out of a study of beta chain features in type 1 diabetes (dated by TCRdb to 2017 to 2018). Regarding the complete study: No differences in mean age, gender distribution, total cell number or subset yield were found between patients and healthy donors. The study compared the TCRB repertoires of sorted circulating CD4+ T cell subsets in recently diagnosed type 1 diabetes patients with those in matched healthy donors. A total of 90 million to 120 million sorted cells were examined across all samples, and a strong correlation was observed between cell number per subset and RNA yield. Regulatory and stem cell-like memory subsets were isolated from only 8 patients and 8 healthy donors, whereas naive and central memory subsets came from all 30 or so donors.

The entire amount of isolated RNA was reverse transcribed using the High Capacity cDNA Reverse Transcription Kit, so the sequenced TCRB transcripts were expressed ones. Deep immunoSEQ sequencing was performed on naive, central memory and regulatory T cell samples, with an average of around 3.4 million total reads per sample. After sorted cells were lysed in RLT buffer, RNA was extracted with DNase-treated RNeasy Micro or Mini kits, with the choice depending on cell number. To prevent cross-contamination, each cell subset was processed individually, whereas patient and healthy donor samples were processed jointly. TCRB sequences were amplified from cDNA with the immunoSEQ multiplex PCR, producing 87-bp fragments spanning the CDR3 region. Sequencing of the amplicons was performed on the Illumina HiSeq platform. In the source study's methods: Synthetic template baselines were used to correct PCR bias computationally, reads within Hamming distance 2 were collapsed, and singletons that could not be merged were discarded. Reads were aligned against IMGT to assign V, D and J genes, CDR3 length and insertions or deletions at six rearrangement sites. Within each subset, clonotype counts were normalized to sorted cell number, after which true diversity and Gini coefficients were computed with the tcR R package. Repertoire sharing was quantified using the overlap coefficient calculated on TCRB nucleotide sequences. As a proxy for the pre-selection repertoire, out-of-frame TCRB sequences from naive cells were analyzed. In its TCRdb copy, this immuneACCESS table keeps in-frame sequences only and misses some clones. Where compared with another copy, unresolved V genes explain less than half of these, and the others have no known cause. V, J and clone size derive from that table, while D and trimming were established from the DNA sequence. This sample is represented by around 690,000 clones; 12% of them were singletons. The ten largest clonotypes hold 0.095% to 0.15% of the sample.

Each donor gave one peripheral blood draw, averaging approximately 0.12 L, which was collected into heparinised tubes. Using a panel that included CD45RO, CCR7, CD25, CD127, CD95 and CD27, naive, central memory, regulatory and stem cell-like memory CD4+ T cells were sorted on a BD FACSAria II. Every sorted population had a purity above 95%. PBMCs were separated immediately by Lymphoprep density gradient centrifugation and were stained directly, without being cultured. To minimize batch effects, samples were stained and sorted in pairs, one healthy donor with one patient per experiment. This clone occurred a few times. Its binding antigen is unknown. The record has no base qualities; no much larger clone is one base away. Results and caveats for the whole study, not just this receptor: Only small numbers of individuals were included in the HLA sub-analyses, which left unresolved whether HLA type had any influence on TCRB rearrangement. Because cDNA rather than genomic DNA was sequenced, highly expressing activated cells could have been over-represented, although no difference in activation and CD3 levels was found between groups. In all four CD4+ subsets, TCRB CDR3 length was moderately but significantly shorter in type 1 diabetes patients. Shorter templates might have been favored by PCR, but patient and control samples were amplified and corrected together, so both groups would have been affected equally by any skew. Fewer insertions and more nucleotide deletions at VDJ recombination sites were observed in patients with type 1 diabetes, implying thymic rearrangement abnormalities. Naive, central memory and regulatory TCRB repertoires appeared to be more alike among patients than among healthy donors.

The CDR3 sequence holds 13 residues, the cysteine and phenylalanine included. Only the CDR3 DNA stays, 39 bases, in frame from base 1. As encoded in the germline V gene (reference sequence), CDR1 is GTSNPN while CDR2 is SVGIG. V sheds 8 bases and J sheds 4 bases, leaving 15 bases between their ends. In this chain, TRBV30 is recombined with TRBJ2-1; the D segment might be TRBD1 or TRBD2, since each matches 5 bases. Sequencing was done on a sample of naive CD4+ T cells from blood. This specimen's cell subset or site label, interpreted: true naive CD4+ T cells. The sequence came from a man aged 25 to 40 with type 1 diabetes. The CDR3 in this case is CARADTEYNEQFF. The bases read TGTGCCCGAGCGGACACCGAGTACAATGAGCAGTTCTTC.